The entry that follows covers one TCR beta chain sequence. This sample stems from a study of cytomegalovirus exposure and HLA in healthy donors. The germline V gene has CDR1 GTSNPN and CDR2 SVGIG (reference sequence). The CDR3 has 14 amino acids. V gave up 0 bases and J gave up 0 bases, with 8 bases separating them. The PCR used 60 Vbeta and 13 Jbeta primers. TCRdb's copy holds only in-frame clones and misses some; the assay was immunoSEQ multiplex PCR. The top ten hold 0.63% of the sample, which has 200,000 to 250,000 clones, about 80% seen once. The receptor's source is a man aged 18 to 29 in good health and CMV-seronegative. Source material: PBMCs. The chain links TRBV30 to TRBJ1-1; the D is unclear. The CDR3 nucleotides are TGTGCCTGGAGTGTACAGCAACTGAACACTGAAGCTTTCTTT. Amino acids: CAWSVQQLNTEAFF.